This TCR beta chain originates from a study of CD8+CD57+ T cells in acquired aplastic anemia. Overall study: DNA from sorted CD4+ and CD8+ cells averaged around 3.5 ug.

This clonotype showed up many times. The antigen is unknown. Sequencing was done on patients that had shown CD8+CD57+ cell expansion by flow cytometry. Severe acquired aplastic anemia affected all patients. Whole-study findings and limits: The study identified around 28 CD8+ CDR3 sequences shared by patients and controls. CD8+ Simpson's diversity did not differ significantly between patients and controls.

The germline V gene encodes CDR1 SGHKS and CDR2 YYEKEE (reference sequence). V was trimmed by 4 bases and J by 4 bases, leaving 20 bases between them. This CDR3 spans 16 amino acids. Using genomic DNA as the template, TCR beta VDJ and CDR3 profiling was carried out. MiXCR, run by TCRdb on the reads, gives a single entry per CDR3 protein. This table holds 150,000 to 200,000 distinct CDR3 sequences, 40% to 50% found once. The TCR was taken from a human donor with aplastic anemia. Sequenced material: sorted CD4+, CD8+, or CD8+CD57+ T cells (not recorded which) from PBMCs. The gene calls are TRBV5-5 and TRBJ2-5, with D perhaps TRBD2 (5 bases). The CDR3 here is CASSPRGHLVGETQYF. In DNA, the CDR3 is TGTGCCAGCAGCCCCCGCGGGCACCTCGTTGGAGAGACCCAGTACTTC.